This TCR beta chain was recovered during a study of molecular identifiers for immune sequencing clone quantification. General study points: Barcode sharing among identical TCR molecules could make large clones appear smaller.

In its sample, this clonotype was seen many times. Its antigen is undetermined. In the sort, naive CD8 T cells were defined as CD8+CD4-CCR7+CD45RA+. Preparation of the bulk TCR libraries relied on previously described methods and listed TCR primers. Each CDR3 protein gets one entry after TCRdb re-called the PCR reads with MiXCR. Found here are just under 650,000 distinct CDR3 sequences, about 20% of them singletons; the top ten hold under 0.95%. V was cut by 6 bases and J by 4 bases, with 21 bases left in between. The CDR3 contains 16 residues. The germline gives CDR1 SGHDN, CDR2 FVKESK. This TCR was sampled from a human donor in good health. Some libraries in this study had Jurkat cell RNA spiked in. The chain has TRBV14 and TRBJ2-5; D call uncertain. Material: naive CD8+ T cells from blood, with Jurkat cell RNA spiked in. This sample's subset: FACS-sorted CD8+CD4-CCR7+CD45RA+ naive T cells. The CDR3 reads CASSQIRISRRETQYF. The CDR3 DNA follows: TGTGCCAGCAGTCAGATTAGAATTTCTCGGAGAGAGACCCAGTACTTC.